Below, 23 T cell receptor beta chains from the same sample are listed, as sequenced in a study of neurological immune-mediated disorders (dated by TCRdb to between 2019 and 2020). The library was generated by 5' RACE. The reads were generated on an Illumina HiSeq 2500. In TCRdb, the public reads were trimmed at Q25 with fastp and aligned with MiXCR, with productive beta chains retained. Rows matching on CDR3 protein sequence are summarized as one entry with the most common DNA and genes. This sample lists more than 70,000 distinct CDR3 sequences; around 10% were detected once. The leading ten clones occupy about 1.8% of the sample. The sample was PBMCs. Receptors were obtained from a man aged 40-49 years in good health.

This clonotype showed up many times. J is TRBJ2-7 and V is TRBV28; TRBD1 might be the D (5 bases). The CDR3 runs to 15 residues. Trimming took 6 bases from V and 2 from J, leaving 17 bases between them. Germline V gene sequence: CDR1 MDHEN, CDR2 SYDVKM. CDR3 sequence: CASSQGGKAAYEQYF. DNA for the CDR3: TGTGCCAGCAGCCAGGGTGGGAAAGCTGCCTACGAGCAGTACTTC.

This clonotype was seen many times. The chain recombines TRBV7-2 with TRBJ2-3; tentatively, D is TRBD1 (5 bases). Per germline, CDR1 SGHTA and CDR2 FQGNSA. CDR3 length: 13 amino acids. Trimming shortened V by 5 bases and J by 4 bases, and 10 bases separated the two germline ends. CDR3 bases: TGTGCCAGCAGCCCACAGGTGGCAGATACGCAGTATTTT. As protein: CASSPQVADTQYF.

This clonotype was counted many times. V and J are TRBV12-3 or TRBV12-4 and TRBJ1-2; D is uncertain. This CDR3 has 12 residues. V dropped 6 bases and J dropped 4 bases, with 9 bases sitting between them. Written as DNA, the CDR3 is TGTGCCAGCAGCCGAGGGCCCTATGGCTACACCTTC. This sequence encodes CASSRGPYGYTF.

This clonotype was picked up a small number of times. V and J are TRBV12-3 or TRBV12-4 and TRBJ2-2, with no clear D. The V and J ends lost 9 bases and 7 bases respectively, with 9 bases between them. CDR3 length: 11 residues. CDR3 DNA sequence: TGTGCCAGTCTTTACCACGGGGAGCTGTTTTTT. Translating it yields CASLYHGELFF.

Many counts were recorded for this clonotype. Here the CDR3 reads CASGVVGNQPQHF. Written as DNA, the CDR3 is TGTGCCAGCGGGGTGGTGGGCAATCAGCCCCAGCATTTT. The chain recombines TRBV5-5 with TRBJ1-5, with D uncertain. Trimming stripped 7 bases from V and 2 bases from J, with 10 bases between. Per the germline V gene, CDR1 is SGHKS and CDR2 is YYEKEE (reference sequence). This CDR3 has 13 amino acids.

This clonotype was found many times. This chain links TRBV7-2 with TRBJ2-5; 10 bases line up with TRBD2. Germline V gene lookup returns CDR1 SGHTA and CDR2 FQGNSA. Trimming cost V 2 bases and J 4 bases; bases outside gene matches: 7. The CDR3 is 16 residues long. CDR3 nucleotide sequence: TGTGCCAGCAGCTTACGAGCGGGGGGGCCTGGAGAGACCCAGTACTTC. Translated: CASSLRAGGPGETQYF.

There are many counts of this clonotype. The CDR3 DNA sequence: TGCGCCAGCAGCTTGGGACAGGGGAGGACTGAAGCTTTCTTT. Translated: CASSLGQGRTEAFF. The rearrangement joins TRBV5-1 to TRBJ1-1; 8 bases agree with TRBD1. Looked up from germline, CDR1 is SGHRS and CDR2 is YFSETQ. The CDR3 totals 14 residues. With V trimmed by 0 bases and J by 5 bases, 3 bases remained unmatched.

The sample holds many counts of this clonotype. The chain joins TRBV5-5 to TRBJ2-1; 10 bases are shared with TRBD2. The CDR3 covers 15 residues. J was trimmed by 7 bases and V by 0 bases; bases with no gene match: 4. Germline V CDR1 and CDR2: SGHKS, YYEKEE (reference sequence). The CDR3 bases are TGTGCCAGCAGCTTGGCAGCGGGAGGGCCTAATGAGCAGTTCTTC. Translated: CASSLAAGGPNEQFF.

This clonotype has more than one count but fewer than ten. The V gene is TRBV5-1, the J gene TRBJ2-3, with 11 bases that match TRBD2. The CDR3 runs 16 residues. CDR1 SGHRS and CDR2 YFSETQ come from the germline V gene. Trimming took 1 base from V and 4 from J; bases not matched to a gene: 5. The CDR3 DNA reads as TGCGCCAGCAGCTTGATAGCGGGGGGGCAGGCAGATACGCAGTATTTT. As protein: CASSLIAGGQADTQYF.

This clonotype showed up many times. The chain couples TRBV5-1 to TRBJ1-2; 9 bases map to TRBD1. CDR1 is SGHRS and CDR2 is YFSETQ in the germline V gene. The CDR3 has 18 amino acids. Trimming took 4 bases from V and 5 from J; bases not matched to a gene: 18. CDR3 nucleotide sequence: TGCGCCAGCAGCCTCACCTATTCGACAGGGGGGTCGACTTATGGCTACACCTTC. As protein: CASSLTYSTGGSTYGYTF.

This clonotype occurred many times. This chain connects TRBV10-3 to TRBJ1-4; TRBD1 matches at 7 bases. Trimming cost V 2 bases and J 7 bases; bases outside gene matches: 10. The CDR3 covers 16 residues. Germline assignment: CDR1 ENHRY and CDR2 SYGVKD. The CDR3: CAISERRQGGTEKLFF. CDR3 coding DNA: TGTGCCATCAGTGAGCGGCGACAGGGAGGTACTGAAAAACTGTTTTTT.

This clonotype occurred many times. This chain connects TRBV10-3 to TRBJ1-4; 8 bases map to TRBD1. The CDR3 runs to 15 residues. Germline CDR1 reads ENHRY; CDR2 reads SYGVKD. Unmatched junction bases numbered 5, after V lost 3 bases and J lost 5 bases. The CDR3 region is CAISDGQGVNEKLFF. CDR3 DNA sequence: TGTGCCATCAGTGACGGACAGGGCGTAAATGAAAAACTGTTTTTT.

The sample holds many counts of this clonotype. The J gene is TRBJ2-1, the V gene TRBV5-1; 7 bases are a match to TRBD1. Germline-derived CDR1 and CDR2 are SGHRS and YFSETQ. V trimming: 6 bases; J trimming: 8 bases; junction bases outside the gene matches: 8. The CDR3 sequence is 13 residues long. CDR3 coding DNA: TGCGCCAGCAACCCGGGACAGAACGATGAGCAGTTCTTC. It translates to CASNPGQNDEQFF.

The table lists this clonotype with many counts. The V call is TRBV9, the J call TRBJ2-3; D not certain. This CDR3 has 17 residues. The V end lost 4 bases, the J end lost 1 base, and 19 bases lay between the germline ends. Germline V CDR1 and CDR2: SGDLS, YYNGEE. The CDR3 loop is CASSQYIPRPGTDTQYF. CDR3 sequence (DNA): TGTGCCAGCAGCCAATACATTCCCAGACCGGGCACAGATACGCAGTATTTT.

The chain combines TRBV5-1 with TRBJ2-3, with 12 bases lining up with TRBD1. Germline V gives CDR1 SGHRS, CDR2 YFSETQ. The CDR3 contains 14 residues. Trimming at V came to 5 bases and at J to 3 bases, leaving 1 base not matched to a gene. CDR3 coding DNA: TGCGCCAGCAGGGGACAGGGGGCAACAGATACGCAGTATTTT. It specifies CASRGQGATDTQYF.

The sample holds many counts of this clonotype. The V and J genes are TRBV6-5 and TRBJ1-2; TRBD1 matches 8 bases. J gave up 0 bases and V 5 bases, and 2 bases lay outside the gene matches. Germline V gene lookup returns CDR1 MNHEY and CDR2 SVGAGI. The CDR3 has 14 residues. The CDR3 coding sequence is TGTGCCAGCAGTGGACAGGGCCCTAACTATGGCTACACCTTC. It is translated as CASSGQGPNYGYTF.

This clonotype appeared a few times. The gene calls are TRBV29-1 and TRBJ2-1, with D perhaps TRBD2 (6 bases). Trimming removed 7 bases from V and 8 bases from J, with 9 bases in between. Germline values: CDR1 SQVTM, CDR2 ANQGSEA. The CDR3 sequence is 10 residues long. The CDR3 bases are TGCAGCGCCTGGAGGGATGAGCAGTTCTTC. Protein: CSAWRDEQFF.

This clonotype was counted ten times or more. The chain links TRBV5-1 to TRBJ1-1; possibly TRBD1 for D (6 bases). Trimming left V 4 bases short and J 4 bases short, with 17 bases between. Germline V lookup: CDR1 SGHRS, CDR2 YFSETQ. This CDR3 has 15 residues. The CDR3 DNA is TGCGCCAGCAGCCGACGTCGGGGGGGCCTCACTGAAGCTTTCTTT. Its protein product is CASSRRRGGLTEAFF.

This clonotype was detected many times. This chain links TRBV3-1 with TRBJ2-1, with D possibly being TRBD2 (5 bases). The CDR3 is 15 residues long. The V gene's germline CDR1 is LGHDT and CDR2 YNNKEL (reference sequence). Trimming left V 6 bases short and J 0 bases short, with 12 bases between. DNA for the CDR3: TGTGCCAGCAGTGGAGGTCTAAGCTCCTACAATGAGCAGTTCTTC. Amino acids: CASSGGLSSYNEQFF.

The sample holds many counts of this clonotype. CDR3 amino acids: CASSLGTSNYNEQFF. The DNA of the CDR3 is TGTGCCAGCAGCTTAGGGACTAGCAACTACAATGAGCAGTTCTTC. The chain employs TRBV7-2 and TRBJ2-1; TRBD2 agrees at 8 bases. The CDR3 consists of 15 residues. Germline V CDR1 and CDR2: SGHTA, FQGNSA. V trimming: 1 base; J trimming: 3 bases; junction bases outside the gene matches: 2.

This clonotype was observed a handful of times. This sequence joins TRBV6-5 and TRBJ2-7, with TRBD1 identical over 9 bases. This CDR3 has 15 residues. Unmatched junction bases numbered 12, after V lost 5 bases and J lost 7 bases. Germline V gives CDR1 MNHEY, CDR2 SVGAGI. The CDR3, as DNA: TGTGCCAGCAGTAACGACGGGACAGGGCAAGGGGAGCAGTACTTC. Its protein product is CASSNDGTGQGEQYF.

About this clonotype: A much bigger clone sits one base away, suggesting this may be a read error. The chain combines TRBV6-5 with TRBJ2-5; D is possibly TRBD1 (5 bases). Germline CDR1 and CDR2: MNHEY and SVGAGI. The CDR3 covers 13 residues. The V end lost 6 bases, the J end lost 3 bases, and 11 bases lay between the germline ends. CDR3 protein: CASRPQVKETQYF. Written as DNA, the CDR3 is TGTGCCAGCAGACCACAGGTGAAAGAGACCCAGTACTTC.

At least ten counts were recorded for this clonotype. This chain connects TRBV14 to TRBJ2-2; D is unresolved. Trimming pared 1 base from V and 5 bases from J, leaving 8 bases between. CDR3 length: 14 amino acids. Germline V gives CDR1 SGHDN, CDR2 FVKESK. The DNA for the CDR3 is TGTGCCAGCAGCCAAGGCGTAGAAACCGGGGAGCTGTTTTTT. Translated: CASSQGVETGELFF.